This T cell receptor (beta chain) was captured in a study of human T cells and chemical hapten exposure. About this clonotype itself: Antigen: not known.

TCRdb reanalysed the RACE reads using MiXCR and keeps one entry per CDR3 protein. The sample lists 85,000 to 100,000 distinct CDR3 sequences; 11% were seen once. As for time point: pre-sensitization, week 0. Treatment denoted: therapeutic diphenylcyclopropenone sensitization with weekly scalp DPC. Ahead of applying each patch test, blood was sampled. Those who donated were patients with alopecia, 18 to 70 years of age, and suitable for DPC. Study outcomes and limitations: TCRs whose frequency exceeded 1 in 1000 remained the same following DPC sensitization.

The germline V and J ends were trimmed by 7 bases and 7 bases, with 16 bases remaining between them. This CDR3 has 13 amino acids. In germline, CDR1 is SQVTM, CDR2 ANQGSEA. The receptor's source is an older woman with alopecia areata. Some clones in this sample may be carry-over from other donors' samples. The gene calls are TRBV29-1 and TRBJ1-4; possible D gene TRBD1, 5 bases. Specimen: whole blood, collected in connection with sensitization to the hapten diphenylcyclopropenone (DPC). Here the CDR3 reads CSDNQGRGEKLFF. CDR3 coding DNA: TGCAGCGACAATCAGGGACGAGGTGAAAAACTGTTTTTT.